The 28 T cell receptor beta chains given below trace back to one sample, sequenced in a study of control samples from healthy donors and cancer patients. TCRdb's copy holds only in-frame clones and misses some; the assay was immunoSEQ multiplex PCR. This sample carries 150,000 to 200,000 clones, around nine tenths of them seen once, and the ten largest clones take roughly 1.3%. Sequencing used blood. The receptors stem from a man aged 30 to 39 in good health.

To note about this clone: A much bigger clone sits one base away, suggesting this may be a read error. Within the sample, other DNA sequences also encode this same CDR3. The chain has TRBV7-9 and TRBJ2-7; D remains ambiguous. Germline-derived CDR1 and CDR2 are SEHNR and FQNEAQ (reference sequence). V lost 5 bases, J lost 2 bases, and 10 bases lay in between. This CDR3 contains 13 residues. The CDR3 reads CASSPKGPYEQYF. CDR3 DNA: TGTGCCAGCAGCCCTAAGGGTCCCTACGAGCAGTACTTC. The full variable domain, in which reference TRBV7-9 and TRBJ2-7 provide the parts outside the CDR3, is DTGVSQNPRHKITKRGQNVTFRCDPISEHNRLYWYRQTLGQGPEFLTYFQNEAQLEKSRLLSDRFSAERPKGSFSTLEIQRTEQGDSAMYLCASSPKGPYEQYFGPGTRLTVT.

The chain is built from TRBV29-1 and TRBJ2-7; 11 bases map to TRBD1. The CDR3 is 15 residues long. Germline V gene data show CDR1 as SQVTM and CDR2 as ANQGSEA. Trimming removed 4 bases from V and 7 bases from J; junction bases left unmatched: 12. Here the CDR3 reads CSVGDRGRGTKEQYF. CDR3 nucleotides: TGCAGCGTTGGGGACAGGGGGAGAGGTACGAAGGAGCAGTACTTC.

The chain uses TRBV16 and TRBJ2-5; tentative D call: TRBD1 (5 bases). V was pared by 4 bases and J by 4 bases, with 16 bases between. The CDR3 has 15 amino acids. CDR1 and CDR2 (germline): KGHSY, FQNENV. CDR3 region: CASSLMHSRGETQYF. In DNA, the CDR3 is TGTGCCAGCAGCCTAATGCATAGTAGGGGAGAGACCCAGTACTTC.

The rearrangement links TRBV23-1 to TRBJ2-5; D unresolved. TRBV23-1 is designated an ORF whose function remains uncertain. The germline V and J ends were trimmed by 3 bases and 9 bases, with 14 bases remaining between them. This CDR3 region has 13 residues. The CDR3 nucleotides read TGCGCCAGCAGTCATTCCCTGGTTAGGGCCCAGTACTTC. Residues: CASSHSLVRAQYF.

The J gene is TRBJ1-1, the V gene TRBV27; D is ambiguous. Between the trimmed V and J ends, which lost 7 bases and 2 bases, there was a span of 11 bases. CDR3 length equals 13 residues. Per germline, CDR1 MNHEY and CDR2 SMNVEV (reference sequence). The CDR3 DNA sequence: TGTGCCAGCATCTCAGCGTTCAACACTGAAGCTTTCTTT. Amino acid sequence: CASISAFNTEAFF.

The rearrangement joins TRBV4-1 to TRBJ2-7, with 14 bases that match TRBD2. The germline V gene encodes CDR1 MGHRA and CDR2 YSYEKL. The CDR3 length is 15 residues. V was clipped by 2 bases and J by 6 bases; unmatched bases: 3. CDR3: CASSQYGLAGGEQYF. As DNA, the CDR3 is TGCGCCAGCAGCCAATATGGACTAGCGGGAGGCGAGCAGTACTTC.

The J gene is TRBJ2-1, the V gene TRBV10-2; 8 bases line up with TRBD2. Germline values: CDR1 WSHSY, CDR2 SAAADI. Trimming took 6 bases from V and 9 from J; bases not matched to a gene: 13. The CDR3 sequence is 15 residues long. In DNA, the CDR3 is TGCGCCAGCAGCCGGGTCGGGGCGGGAGGAGGTGAGCAGTTCTTC. The encoded protein is CASSRVGAGGGEQFF.

The V and J genes are TRBV30 and TRBJ1-5; a weak D match, TRBD1 (5 bases). Germline CDR1 is GTSNPN and CDR2 is SVGIG (reference sequence). Deletions cut 1 base from V and 2 bases from J, with 15 bases between. This CDR3 is 16 amino acids long. The CDR3 nucleotides are TGTGCCTGGAGTGAGATTGCAGAGACAGGCAATCAGCCCCAGCATTTT. It specifies CAWSEIAETGNQPQHF.

J is TRBJ1-1 and V is TRBV3-1 (or the pseudogene TRBV3-2); TRBD1 might be the D (5 bases). This CDR3 comprises 13 residues. V shed 1 base and J shed 8 bases, with 11 bases lying between them. From germline, CDR1 is LGHDT and CDR2 YNNKEL (reference sequence). Written as DNA, the CDR3 is TGTGCCAGCAGCCAAGTCAGGGTAGGAGAAGCTTTCTTT. Protein sequence: CASSQVRVGEAFF.

The rearrangement uses TRBV2 and TRBJ1-3; 8 positions agree with TRBD1. V shed 6 bases, J shed 2 bases, and the junction held 9 bases outside the gene matches. Germline V lookup: CDR1 SNHLY, CDR2 FYNNEI. The CDR3 extends over 16 amino acids. The CDR3 region has the DNA TGTGCCAGCAGCCAAAGACAGGGGATTCCTGGAAACACCATATATTTT. Translated, it gives CASSQRQGIPGNTIYF.

This clone was seen once. V gene TRBV19 combines with J gene TRBJ1-5; D unclear. The germline V and J ends were trimmed by 3 bases and 0 bases, with 9 bases remaining between them. Germline CDR1 is LNHDA and CDR2 is SQIVND (reference sequence). The CDR3 has 15 amino acids. The CDR3 DNA follows: TGTGCCAGTAGTATGGGCAGTAATAGCAATCAGCCCCAGCATTTT. Protein: CASSMGSNSNQPQHF. The whole variable domain, remainder taken from reference TRBV19 and TRBJ1-5, is DGGITQSPKYLFRKEGQNVTLSCEQNLNHDAMYWYRQDPGQGLRLIYYSQIVNDFQKGDIAEGYSVSREKKESFPLTVTSAQKNPTAFYLCASSMGSNSNQPQHFGDGTRLSIL.

This rearrangement joins TRBV28 to TRBJ2-7, with D tentatively TRBD2 (7 bases). CDR1 is MDHEN and CDR2 is SYDVKM in the germline V gene. Trimming removed 7 bases at V and 6 bases at J, with 19 bases between. The CDR3 extends over 14 amino acids. The CDR3 DNA follows: TGTGCCAGCACGAGGGGGAGGGCCGTAGCCGAGCAGTACTTC. Its protein product is CASTRGRAVAEQYF.

A note on this clone: The same CDR3 can be traced to other DNA sequences in this sample. The genes are TRBV5-4 and TRBJ2-7, with D possibly being TRBD1 (5 bases). Germline-derived CDR1 and CDR2 are SGHNT and YYREEE (reference sequence). The V end was cut by 2 bases, the J end by 4 bases, with 7 bases between. The CDR3 consists of 12 residues. This CDR3 reads CASSLDRYEQYF. The DNA of the CDR3 is TGTGCCAGCAGCTTAGACAGATACGAGCAGTACTTC.

This sequence joins TRBV5-1 and TRBJ1-5; possibly TRBD1 for D (5 bases). This CDR3 is built from 13 residues. Trimming left V 5 bases short and J 1 base short, with 7 bases between. The germline gives CDR1 SGHRS, CDR2 YFSETQ. In DNA form, the CDR3 reads TGCGCCAGCAGACGGGACAGCAATCAGCCCCAGCATTTT. Protein sequence: CASRRDSNQPQHF.

As concerns this clone: The same CDR3 can be traced to other DNA sequences in this sample. V is TRBV6-5 and J is TRBJ1-4, with D uncertain. Germline V CDR1 and CDR2: MNHEY, SVGAGI. The V end lost 0 bases, the J end lost 8 bases, and 4 bases lay between the germline ends. The CDR3 is 12 residues long. CDR3: CASSYSGEKLFF. For the CDR3, the DNA is TGTGCCAGCAGTTACTCCGGGGAAAAACTGTTTTTT.

The chain carries TRBV5-6 and TRBJ2-2; TRBD1 or TRBD2 may be the D gene (5 bases each). CDR3 size: 16 residues. Trimming took off 2 bases at V and 6 bases at J, with 17 bases between the two ends. In germline, CDR1 is SGHDT, CDR2 YYEEEE. CDR3: CASSFEGIGWAGELFF. CDR3 nucleotide sequence: TGTGCCAGCAGCTTCGAGGGGATTGGTTGGGCCGGGGAGCTGTTTTTT.

The gene calls are TRBV5-6 and TRBJ2-7; weak D call: TRBD1 (6 bases). The CDR3 covers 13 residues. Trimming left V 5 bases short and J 3 bases short, with 12 bases between. Looked up from germline, CDR1 is SGHDT and CDR2 is YYEEEE. The CDR3 nucleotides read TGTGCCAGCAGGCGGACAGAAGACTACGAGCAGTACTTC. Protein sequence: CASRRTEDYEQYF.

The rearrangement joins TRBV25-1 to TRBJ2-5; TRBD1 matches 7 bases. The germline gives CDR1 MGHDK, CDR2 SYGVNS. The V gene end was trimmed by 6 bases and the J gene end by 4 bases; junction bases not matched to a gene: 11. The CDR3 contains 15 residues. The CDR3 region is CASSLQGPASETQYF. CDR3 DNA: TGTGCCAGCAGCCTACAGGGGCCGGCATCAGAGACCCAGTACTTC.

This rearrangement joins TRBV5-4 to TRBJ2-2; D not certain. The CDR3 sequence is 16 residues long. CDR1 is SGHNT and CDR2 is YYREEE in the germline V gene (reference sequence). The V end lost 5 bases, the J end lost 4 bases, and 18 bases lay between the germline ends. This chain's CDR3 is CASSDTRRSPTGELFF. The DNA for the CDR3 is TGTGCCAGCAGTGATACTCGGCGGAGCCCCACCGGGGAGCTGTTTTTT.

The chain links TRBV2 to TRBJ1-6, with 10 bases matching TRBD1. The J segment lost 10 bases and the V segment lost 6 bases, leaving 6 bases of the junction unmatched. The length of the CDR3 is 14 residues. Per the germline V gene, CDR1 is SNHLY and CDR2 is FYNNEI. The CDR3 nucleotides are TGTGCCAGCAGCCGACAGGGGGCGAGGTCACCCCTCCACTTT. Its translation: CASSRQGARSPLHF.

This chain uses TRBV13 with TRBJ1-4, with unresolved D. The CDR3 has 17 residues. Trimming removed 1 base from V and 0 bases from J, with 12 bases in between. CDR1 is PRHDT and CDR2 is FYEKMQ in the germline V gene (reference sequence). The CDR3: CASSLVGGSATNEKLFF. The CDR3, as DNA: TGTGCCAGCAGCTTAGTTGGTGGGTCTGCAACTAATGAAAAACTGTTTTTT.

The chain uses TRBV19 and TRBJ2-7, with 10 bases matching TRBD1. Germline V lookup: CDR1 LNHDA, CDR2 SQIVND (reference sequence). The ends lost 4 bases at V and 6 bases at J; junction bases unmatched: 6. The CDR3 spans 14 residues. The CDR3 reads CASSTDRGRAEQYF. In nucleotides, the CDR3 is TGTGCCAGTAGTACTGACAGGGGGCGCGCCGAGCAGTACTTC.

V is TRBV27 and J is TRBJ1-1; no firm D call. The CDR3 sequence is 15 residues long. V lost 2 bases and J 5 bases, leaving 15 bases between the germline ends. CDR1 is MNHEY and CDR2 is SMNVEV in the germline V gene (reference sequence). CDR3 sequence reads: CASSLVPGLGTEAFF. CDR3 in DNA: TGTGCCAGCAGTTTAGTTCCGGGCTTGGGAACTGAAGCTTTCTTT.

This clone has a single count. The chain carries TRBV6-5 and TRBJ1-5; tentative D call: TRBD1 (5 bases). Germline V gives CDR1 MNHEY, CDR2 SVGAGI. Trimming took 6 bases from V and 6 from J, leaving 15 bases between them. The CDR3 is 14 residues long. The CDR3: CASSPDSGTQPQHF. The CDR3, as DNA: TGTGCCAGCAGCCCCGACAGTGGGACTCAGCCCCAGCATTTT.

This sequence joins TRBV2 and TRBJ2-7, with TRBD2 matching over 10 bases. Trimming cost V 5 bases and J 1 base; bases outside gene matches: 5. There are 15 residues in the CDR3. CDR1 and CDR2 from the germline V gene are SNHLY and FYNNEI. CDR3 in DNA: TGTGCCAGCAGTCTAGCGGGAGTGAGTTCCTACGAGCAGTACTTC. Translation gives CASSLAGVSSYEQYF.

V and J are TRBV12-5 and TRBJ2-7; the D is unclear. The CDR3 has 12 residues. CDR1 and CDR2 from the germline V gene are LGHNT and FRNRAP. The ends were cut back, 5 bases at V and 2 bases at J, with 7 bases in the middle. The CDR3 loop is CASGPNTYEQYF. CDR3 DNA sequence: TGTGCTAGTGGTCCGAATACCTACGAGCAGTACTTC. Full variable domain (remainder filled in from reference TRBV12-5 and TRBJ2-7): DARVTQTPRHKVTEMGQEVTMRCQPILGHNTVFWYRQTMMQGLELLAYFRNRAPLDDSGMPKDRFSAEMPDATLATLKIQPSEPRDSAVYFCASGPNTYEQYFGPGTRLTVT.

With regard to this clone: Other DNA sequences in this sample translate to the same CDR3. The chain is built from TRBV9 and TRBJ1-3; a weak D match, TRBD1 (6 bases). CDR1 and CDR2 (germline): SGDLS, YYNGEE. CDR3 length: 15 amino acids. Trimming pared 3 bases from V and 4 bases from J, leaving 14 bases between. The chain's CDR3 is CASSALDSSGNTIYF. The CDR3 coding sequence is TGTGCCAGCAGCGCCTTGGACAGTTCGGGAAACACCATATATTTT.

The rearrangement links TRBV29-1 to TRBJ1-4; D ambiguous. Germline-derived CDR1 and CDR2 are SQVTM and ANQGSEA. The CDR3 consists of 13 residues. The V and J ends lost 5 bases and 5 bases respectively, with 12 bases between them. As DNA, the CDR3 is TGCAGCGTTAAAGGGAATGGGAATGAAAAACTGTTTTTT. Translating gives CSVKGNGNEKLFF. Using reference TRBV29-1 and TRBJ1-4 for the parts outside the CDR3, the full variable domain is SAVISQKPSRDICQRGTSLTIQCQVDSQVTMMFWYRQQPGQSLTLIATANQGSEATYESGFVIDKFPISRPNLTFSTLTVSNMSPEDSSIYLCSVKGNGNEKLFFGSGTQLSVL.